The next 28 T cell receptor beta chains were all read from a single sample in a study of cytomegalovirus exposure and HLA in healthy donors. Using immunoSEQ multiplex PCR, the repertoire was profiled, and TCRdb retains in-frame clones only, with some absent. The sample carries about 130,000 clones, approximately 90% recorded once. Sequencing was done on a sample of PBMCs. The receptor source for this set is a woman under 40 in good health and CMV-seropositive.

The rearrangement links TRBV6-6 to TRBJ2-2, with D perhaps TRBD2 (5 bases). V was trimmed by 6 bases and J by 4 bases, leaving 9 bases between them. Germline lookup yields CDR1 MNHNY and CDR2 SVGAGI (reference sequence). This CDR3 has 13 amino acids. The CDR3, as DNA: TGTGCCAGCAGCCGGGATGGCACCGGGGAGCTGTTTTTT. Protein sequence: CASSRDGTGELFF.

The chain combines TRBV5-1 with TRBJ1-1; tentative D call: TRBD1 (6 bases). Germline assignment: CDR1 SGHRS and CDR2 YFSETQ. CDR3 length equals 16 residues. Trimming left V 0 bases short and J 3 bases short, with 15 bases between. CDR3 in amino acids: CASSLAWLGADTEAFF. The CDR3 nucleotides are TGCGCCAGCAGCTTGGCCTGGTTGGGGGCAGACACTGAAGCTTTCTTT.

The chain has TRBV5-1 and TRBJ2-7; D is ambiguous. Trimming shortened V by 1 base and J by 2 bases, and 10 bases separated the two germline ends. The CDR3 runs 14 residues. CDR1 and CDR2 (germline): SGHRS, YFSETQ. CDR3 region: CASSLSDTTYEQYF. CDR3 sequence (DNA): TGCGCCAGCAGCTTGTCAGACACGACCTACGAGCAGTACTTC.

The rearrangement joins TRBV5-4 to TRBJ1-1; no firm D call. CDR1 SGHNT and CDR2 YYREEE come from the germline V gene (reference sequence). Trimming shortened V by 0 bases and J by 4 bases, and 13 bases separated the two germline ends. This CDR3 is built from 15 residues. CDR3 DNA: TGTGCCAGCAGCTTGGTTGCGGGTCGGGTCACTGAAGCTTTCTTT. This translates into CASSLVAGRVTEAFF.

The chain is built from TRBV29-1 and TRBJ2-1; 10 bases are shared with TRBD1. This CDR3 region has 13 residues. V shed 7 bases, J shed 9 bases, and the junction held 9 bases outside the gene matches. The germline gives CDR1 SQVTM, CDR2 ANQGSEA. CDR3 nucleotide sequence: TGCAGCGCCGGGGGACAGGGGAAGGTTGAGCAGTTCTTC. As protein: CSAGGQGKVEQFF.

The chain has TRBV21-1 and TRBJ2-7; the table gives TRBD2 as D, unverified against the DNA. TRBV21-1 is described as a pseudogene. The CDR3 runs to 18 residues. The CDR3 DNA reads as TGTGCCAGCAGCAAAAGTGGGGCTAGCGGGGGTACCGTCTGGGAGCAGTACTTC. Residues: CASSKSGASGGTVWEQYF.

This clone was observed once. V usage is TRBV5-6 and J usage is TRBJ2-3; D unclear. The CDR3 contains 15 residues. V shed 3 bases and J shed 7 bases, with 18 bases lying between them. Per the germline V gene, CDR1 is SGHDT and CDR2 is YYEEEE. The CDR3: CASSSPSDGTHTQYF. CDR3 nucleotide sequence: TGTGCCAGCAGCTCCCCTAGTGATGGCACGCATACGCAGTATTTT. The complete variable domain, with remaining parts taken from reference TRBV5-6 and TRBJ2-3, reads DAGVTQSPTHLIKTRGQQVTLRCSPKSGHDTVSWYQQALGQGPQFIFQYYEEEERQRGNFPDRFSGHQFPNYSSELNVNALLLGDSALYLCASSSPSDGTHTQYFGPGTRLTVL.

The gene calls are TRBV28 and TRBJ2-3, with 9 bases fitting TRBD1. The CDR3 loop spans 16 amino acids. Germline trimming cut 5 bases from V and 3 bases from J; bases unmatched to any gene: 9. Germline V gene lookup returns CDR1 MDHEN and CDR2 SYDVKM. CDR3 region: CASSQPPGQGTDTQYF. Written as DNA, the CDR3 is TGTGCCAGCAGTCAGCCTCCGGGACAGGGAACAGATACGCAGTATTTT.

J is TRBJ2-3 and V is TRBV29-1; TRBD2 is a possible D gene (6 bases). CDR3 length: 15 amino acids. V was clipped by 6 bases and J by 0 bases, with 16 bases between them. Germline V gene data show CDR1 as SQVTM and CDR2 as ANQGSEA. CDR3 in DNA: TGCAGCGTAGCCGGGACTCCTACTAGCACAGATACGCAGTATTTT. Translated, it gives CSVAGTPTSTDTQYF.

The V call is TRBV7-2, the J call TRBJ1-5; TRBD1 matches 7 bases. Germline V gene sequence: CDR1 SGHTA, CDR2 FQGNSA. Germline trimming cut 2 bases from V and 3 bases from J; bases unmatched to any gene: 4. CDR3 length equals 15 residues. The CDR3: CASSLRGPNNQPQHF. The CDR3 DNA follows: TGTGCCAGCAGCTTAAGGGGGCCCAACAATCAGCCCCAGCATTTT.

This clone was detected ten times or more. This sequence joins TRBV2 and TRBJ1-3, with D unclear. Germline-derived CDR1 and CDR2 are SNHLY and FYNNEI. V gave up 0 bases and J gave up 3 bases, with 12 bases separating them. The CDR3 totals 16 residues. The CDR3 nucleotides read TGTGCCAGCAGTGAAGCACGAGGGAGTTATGGAAACACCATATATTTT. This codes for CASSEARGSYGNTIYF.

This sequence joins TRBV11-3 and TRBJ1-3, with D possibly being TRBD1 (6 bases). The germline gives CDR1 SGHNT, CDR2 YENEEA. The CDR3 has 16 residues. Trimming cost V 2 bases and J 0 bases, with 11 bases left between them. The CDR3 region has the DNA TGTGCCAGCAGCTTAACAGGGCAGAGCTCTGGAAACACCATATATTTT. As protein: CASSLTGQSSGNTIYF.

This clone was seen more than once but under ten times. Other DNA sequences in the same sample also yield this CDR3. This chain links TRBV5-1 with TRBJ1-1; weak D call: TRBD1 (5 bases). Trimming took 2 bases from V and 3 from J, leaving 8 bases between them. Germline V gene data show CDR1 as SGHRS and CDR2 as YFSETQ. This CDR3 contains 13 residues. The CDR3 loop reads CASSFSGDTEAFF. The CDR3 DNA reads TGCGCCAGCAGCTTTTCGGGGGACACTGAAGCTTTCTTT.

This CDR3 reads CASSLAKGPMGNQPQHF. The CDR3 coding sequence is TGTGCCAGCAGCTTAGCCAAGGGGCCCATGGGGAATCAGCCCCAGCATTTT. The J gene is TRBJ1-5, the V gene TRBV7-8, with D perhaps TRBD1 (5 bases). The CDR3 has 17 amino acids. V lost 0 bases to trimming and J lost 4 bases, with 16 bases between them. Germline CDR1 is SGHVS and CDR2 is FQNEAQ.

The rearrangement joins TRBV9 to TRBJ1-1; TRBD1 matches at 10 bases. This CDR3 region has 16 residues. V shed 4 bases, J shed 5 bases, and the junction held 11 bases outside the gene matches. CDR1 SGDLS and CDR2 YYNGEE come from the germline V gene. The CDR3 is CASSPSTGTGATEAFF. The CDR3 DNA reads TGTGCCAGCAGCCCATCCACCGGGACAGGGGCAACTGAAGCTTTCTTT.

The rearrangement uses TRBV2 and TRBJ1-5, with 8 bases matching TRBD1. Unmatched junction bases numbered 2, after V lost 8 bases and J lost 2 bases. The CDR3 spans 13 residues. Germline loops: CDR1 SNHLY, CDR2 FYNNEI. CDR3 nucleotide sequence: TGTGCCAGCGGGGGACAGGGCAATCAGCCCCAGCATTTT. This sequence encodes CASGGQGNQPQHF.

The chain carries TRBV15 and TRBJ1-2; D may be TRBD1 (5 bases). The ends were cut back, 0 bases at V and 1 base at J, with 24 bases in the middle. The germline V gene encodes CDR1 LNHNV and CDR2 YYDKDF (reference sequence). The length of the CDR3 is 20 residues. The DNA for the CDR3 is TGTGCCACCAGCAGAGATCTGCGGGGCAGGGTTCCTCGTCTTAACTATGGCTACACCTTC. It codes for CATSRDLRGRVPRLNYGYTF.

Many counts were recorded for this clone. This chain uses TRBV2 with TRBJ2-7, with 9 bases matching TRBD1. CDR3 length: 14 residues. With V trimmed by 2 bases and J by 6 bases, 5 bases remained unmatched. Germline V gene sequence: CDR1 SNHLY, CDR2 FYNNEI. CDR3 protein: CASSEWGQGSEQYF. CDR3 DNA: TGTGCCAGCAGTGAATGGGGACAGGGAAGCGAGCAGTACTTC.

This sequence joins TRBV19 and TRBJ1-3; 10 bases line up with TRBD1. Trimming took 6 bases from V and 2 from J; bases not matched to a gene: 7. The CDR3 spans 16 residues. Germline loops: CDR1 LNHDA, CDR2 SQIVND (reference sequence). The CDR3 DNA follows: TGTGCCAGTAGACCGACAGGGGGCAGTACTGGAAACACCATATATTTT. It specifies CASRPTGGSTGNTIYF. Drawing the rest from reference TRBV19 and TRBJ1-3, the complete variable domain is DGGITQSPKYLFRKEGQNVTLSCEQNLNHDAMYWYRQDPGQGLRLIYYSQIVNDFQKGDIAEGYSVSREKKESFPLTVTSAQKNPTAFYLCASRPTGGSTGNTIYFGEGSWLTVV.

V usage is TRBV9 and J usage is TRBJ2-5; D not resolved. The germline V and J ends were trimmed by 0 bases and 5 bases, with 11 bases remaining between them. In germline, CDR1 is SGDLS, CDR2 YYNGEE. This CDR3 has 14 amino acids. CDR3 in amino acids: CASSVVPGPETQYF. The CDR3 DNA reads as TGTGCCAGCAGCGTAGTACCAGGTCCGGAGACCCAGTACTTC.

This chain uses TRBV28 with TRBJ1-1; D is uncertain. The germline V gene has CDR1 MDHEN and CDR2 SYDVKM. The CDR3 is 15 amino acids. Trimming pared 7 bases from V and 0 bases from J, leaving 15 bases between. CDR3 DNA sequence: TGTGCCAGCACCATAACACAGCTCTTGAACACTGAAGCTTTCTTT. Its protein product is CASTITQLLNTEAFF.

The genes are TRBV7-6 and TRBJ2-1, with TRBD2 as a possible D gene (6 bases). Germline V gives CDR1 SGHVS, CDR2 FNYEAQ. Trimming took 1 base from V and 0 from J, leaving 19 bases between them. There are 19 residues in the CDR3. CDR3 bases: TGTGCCAGCAGCTTAGGTTCGTCCCATTACGGGGGCTCCTACAATGAGCAGTTCTTC. Its translation: CASSLGSSHYGGSYNEQFF.

This sequence joins TRBV25-1 and TRBJ2-1, with 8 nucleotides matching TRBD2. The CDR3 is 15 amino acids. Trimming at V came to 0 bases and at J to 9 bases, leaving 7 bases not matched to a gene. CDR1 is MGHDK, CDR2 SYGVNS, per germline. CDR3 loop: CASSEYRAGGGEQFF. CDR3 DNA: TGTGCCAGCAGTGAATATAGGGCGGGAGGAGGTGAGCAGTTCTTC.

V gene TRBV7-9 combines with J gene TRBJ1-1; 7 bases agree with TRBD1. The CDR3 is 14 residues long. The junction had 7 bases not matched to a gene; V was cut back by 5 bases and J by 4 bases. Germline assignment: CDR1 SEHNR and CDR2 FQNEAQ (reference sequence). The CDR3 DNA reads as TGTGCCAGCAGCCCCGGGACAGTGGGCACTGAAGCTTTCTTT. Amino acids: CASSPGTVGTEAFF.

This chain links TRBV5-6 with TRBJ2-2; 10 positions agree with TRBD1. The V gene end was trimmed by 3 bases and the J gene end by 7 bases; junction bases not matched to a gene: 6. This CDR3 is 15 amino acids long. Germline V gene data show CDR1 as SGHDT and CDR2 as YYEEEE. For the CDR3, the DNA is TGTGCCAGCAGCTGGACAGGGGGATTGGACGGGGAGCTGTTTTTT. Protein: CASSWTGGLDGELFF. Complete variable domain (other parts from reference TRBV5-6 and TRBJ2-2): DAGVTQSPTHLIKTRGQQVTLRCSPKSGHDTVSWYQQALGQGPQFIFQYYEEEERQRGNFPDRFSGHQFPNYSSELNVNALLLGDSALYLCASSWTGGLDGELFFGEGSRLTVL.

CDR3 nucleotides: TGTGCCAGTAGTATAGATCGGACAGGGAGCTACACCTTC. Amino acid sequence: CASSIDRTGSYTF. V and J are TRBV19 and TRBJ1-2, with 8 bases identical to TRBD1. The junction had 3 bases not matched to a gene; V was cut back by 0 bases and J by 9 bases. The CDR3 loop spans 13 amino acids. The germline gives CDR1 LNHDA, CDR2 SQIVND (reference sequence).

The V gene is TRBV28, the J gene TRBJ2-3; 10 bases line up with TRBD2. Trimming removed 4 bases from V and 6 bases from J; junction bases left unmatched: 13. Germline V gene lookup returns CDR1 MDHEN and CDR2 SYDVKM. The CDR3 is 17 amino acids. CDR3 loop: CASSSLMASGGPDTQYF. CDR3 bases: TGTGCCAGCAGTTCCCTTATGGCTAGCGGGGGTCCCGATACGCAGTATTTT. Full variable domain (remainder filled in from reference TRBV28 and TRBJ2-3): DVKVTQSSRYLVKRTGEKVFLECVQDMDHENMFWYRQDPGLGLRLIYFSYDVKMKEKGDIPEGYSVSREKKERFSLILESASTNQTSMYLCASSSLMASGGPDTQYFGPGTRLTVL.

This chain uses TRBV5-1 with TRBJ1-2, with TRBD1 matching 7 bases. The CDR3 sequence is 13 residues long. In germline, CDR1 is SGHRS, CDR2 YFSETQ. V was pared by 4 bases and J by 4 bases, with 4 bases of the junction left unmatched. The CDR3 nucleotides are TGCGCCAGCAGCAGGGGACAGACCTATGGCTACACCTTC. This gives the protein CASSRGQTYGYTF.